These 14 T cell receptor beta chains were all obtained from the same sample, sequenced in a study of OX40 agonist ivuxolimab in advanced cancers. Produced via immunoSEQ multiplex PCR; TCRdb's table is partial and in-frame only. The sample lists 65,000 to 70,000 clones, about nine tenths occurring once. The sample was CD4+ or CD8+ T cells sorted from blood, taken in a trial of the OX40 agonist ivuxolimab. The origin of the receptors is an adult with an advanced solid tumor such as melanoma, head and neck, liver or kidney cancer.

This clone has only a few counts. The chain joins TRBV5-4 to TRBJ2-5; 9 bases are shared with TRBD2. With V trimmed by 4 bases and J by 1 base, 5 bases remained unmatched. CDR1 and CDR2 from the germline V gene are SGHNT and YYREEE (reference sequence). CDR3 length: 15 residues. The CDR3 bases are TGTGCCAGCAGCACGACTAGCGGAACCCAAGAGACCCAGTACTTC. This sequence encodes CASSTTSGTQETQYF.

The chain employs TRBV5-4 and TRBJ2-1; 10 nucleotides align to TRBD2. The V gene's germline CDR1 is SGHNT and CDR2 YYREEE (reference sequence). The CDR3 is made up of 15 amino acids. V dropped 4 bases and J dropped 4; count of bases not matched to a gene: 5. The CDR3 is CASSTLAGDYNEQFF. CDR3 DNA: TGTGCCAGCAGCACGCTAGCGGGGGATTACAATGAGCAGTTCTTC.

In this sample, this clone is medium-sized. The chain carries TRBV7-6 and TRBJ1-4; D is unclear. V lost 1 base, J lost 8 bases, and 14 bases lay in between. Germline CDR1 is SGHVS and CDR2 is FNYEAQ. CDR3 length equals 15 residues. CDR3: CASSLEPKLGEKLFF. CDR3 nucleotides: TGTGCCAGCAGCTTAGAGCCGAAGTTGGGAGAAAAACTGTTTTTT.

The CDR3 reads CASSPEGQPNTEAFF. CDR3 DNA: TGTGCCAGCAGCCCCGAGGGACAGCCGAACACTGAAGCTTTCTTT. The V and J genes are TRBV5-5 and TRBJ1-1; TRBD1 matches at 7 bases. The junction had 7 bases not matched to a gene; V was cut back by 4 bases and J by 1 base. The CDR3 length is 15 residues. Germline CDR1 SGHKS, CDR2 YYEKEE (reference sequence).

This clone was counted only a few times. CDR3 sequence reads: CASSSDRGQGNTIYF. CDR3 coding DNA: TGTGCCAGCAGTAGCGACAGGGGGCAGGGAAACACCATATATTTT. V usage is TRBV6-5 and J usage is TRBJ1-3; TRBD1 matches at 10 bases. In germline, CDR1 is MNHEY, CDR2 SVGAGI. The CDR3 is 15 amino acids. V trimming: 5 bases; J trimming: 4 bases; junction bases outside the gene matches: 5.

The chain couples TRBV19 to TRBJ2-1, with D tentatively TRBD2 (5 bases). This CDR3 comprises 14 residues. V was clipped by 7 bases and J by 0 bases, with 10 bases between them. Per the germline V gene, CDR1 is LNHDA and CDR2 is SQIVND (reference sequence). The CDR3 here is CASKEAGSYNEQFF. CDR3 DNA sequence: TGTGCCAGTAAGGAGGCAGGCTCCTACAATGAGCAGTTCTTC.

The rearrangement links TRBV5-1 to TRBJ2-1; weak D call: TRBD1 (6 bases). V lost 0 bases and J 9 bases, leaving 13 bases between the germline ends. The CDR3 contains 14 residues. CDR1 and CDR2 (germline): SGHRS, YFSETQ. The CDR3 DNA reads as TGCGCCAGCAGCTTGGACAGGGTTGACGGTGAGCAGTTCTTC. Protein sequence: CASSLDRVDGEQFF.

V usage is TRBV7-3 and J usage is TRBJ2-3; the match to TRBD2 covers 7 bases. Germline CDR1 reads SGHTA; CDR2 reads FQGTGA. This CDR3 has 14 amino acids. The trim removed 2 bases at V and 3 bases at J, leaving 2 bases unmatched. The CDR3 bases are TGTGCCAGCAGCTTAGATAGCGGGACAGATACGCAGTATTTT. It encodes CASSLDSGTDTQYF.

The gene calls are TRBV5-1 and TRBJ2-5, with D uncertain. There are 13 residues in the CDR3. Trimming cost V 4 bases and J 2 bases, with 9 bases left between them. CDR1 and CDR2 (germline): SGHRS, YFSETQ. This CDR3 is CASSEQSQETQYF. As DNA, the CDR3 is TGCGCCAGCAGCGAACAGAGTCAAGAGACCCAGTACTTC.

The gene calls are TRBV11-3 and TRBJ2-3; the match to TRBD2 covers 9 bases. This CDR3 is built from 14 residues. Germline V gene data show CDR1 as SGHNT and CDR2 as YENEEA. V was clipped by 4 bases and J by 7 bases; unmatched bases: 6. CDR3 loop: CASSWSSGTNTQYF. CDR3 coding DNA: TGTGCCAGCAGCTGGTCTAGCGGGACGAATACGCAGTATTTT. Supplemented by reference TRBV11-3 and TRBJ2-3, the full variable domain reads EAGVVQSPRYKIIEKKQPVAFWCNPISGHNTLYWYLQNLGQGPELLIRYENEEAVDDSQLPKDRFSAERLKGVDSTLKIQPAELGDSAVYLCASSWSSGTNTQYFGPGTRLTVL.

J is TRBJ2-7 and V is TRBV6-1; 7 nucleotides match TRBD1. This CDR3 is built from 16 residues. Germline V gene sequence: CDR1 MNHNS, CDR2 SASEGT. The ends lost 0 bases at V and 2 bases at J; junction bases unmatched: 7. CDR3 in DNA: TGTGCCAGCAGTGAAGCGGGCTCAGGGGGAGCCTACGAGCAGTACTTC. Its protein is CASSEAGSGGAYEQYF.

The V gene is TRBV14, the J gene TRBJ2-1; D not resolved. Germline V gives CDR1 SGHDN, CDR2 FVKESK. The V gene lost 0 bases and the J gene lost 9 bases, with 18 bases spanning the gap. The CDR3 covers 16 residues. The CDR3 coding sequence is TGTGCCAGCAGCCAAGATCTGGCAGGAGCGTCAGGTGAGCAGTTCTTC. It yields the protein CASSQDLAGASGEQFF.

This chain connects TRBV4-2 to TRBJ1-1, with TRBD1 as a possible D gene (6 bases). Trimming removed 6 bases from V and 0 bases from J, with 17 bases in between. This CDR3 is built from 16 residues. Germline V CDR1 and CDR2: LGHNA, YNFKEQ. The CDR3 coding sequence is TGTGCCAGCAGACCCCTGGACAGTAGAGTGAACACTGAAGCTTTCTTT. Encoded protein: CASRPLDSRVNTEAFF.

This clone showed up just a few times. This chain connects TRBV10-1 to TRBJ1-5; TRBD1 agrees at 7 bases. Germline lookup yields CDR1 WNHNN and CDR2 SYGVQD (reference sequence). The CDR3 loop spans 13 amino acids. V gave up 6 bases and J gave up 4 bases; unmatched junction bases: 3. The CDR3 protein is CASRDRRNQPQHF. CDR3 nucleotides: TGCGCCAGCAGGGACAGGAGGAATCAGCCCCAGCATTTT.